Sequencing of this T cell receptor beta chain was carried out in a study of CD8+CD57+ T cells in acquired aplastic anemia. Broader study findings: Patients and controls had in common some 30 CD8+ CDR3 sequences.

The CDR3 sequence is 18 residues long. Germline trimming cut 5 bases from V and 7 bases from J; bases unmatched to any gene: 20. Germline V CDR1 and CDR2: SGHAT, FQNNGV. An expansion of CD8+CD57+ cells by flow cytometry had been shown in patients chosen for sequencing. Severe acquired aplastic anemia was the diagnosis recorded for all patients. Blood samples were obtained from patients who had received no prior therapy. Regarding this clonotype: Its cognate antigen is unknown.

The template for TCR beta VDJ and CDR3 sequence profiling was genomic DNA. TCRdb re-derived calls from the reads in MiXCR, one entry per CDR3 protein. The table has 400,000 to 600,000 distinct CDR3 sequences, 25% to 40% seen once. Sequencing used sorted CD4+, CD8+, or CD8+CD57+ T cells (not recorded which) from PBMCs. The genes are TRBV11-2 and TRBJ2-3, with 8 nucleotides matching TRBD2. This TCR came from a human donor with aplastic anemia. CDR3 region: CASSLDTHRGGSRNTQYF. Here the CDR3 DNA reads TGTGCCAGCAGCCTCGATACACACCGCGGGGGGTCTCGGAATACGCAGTATTTT.